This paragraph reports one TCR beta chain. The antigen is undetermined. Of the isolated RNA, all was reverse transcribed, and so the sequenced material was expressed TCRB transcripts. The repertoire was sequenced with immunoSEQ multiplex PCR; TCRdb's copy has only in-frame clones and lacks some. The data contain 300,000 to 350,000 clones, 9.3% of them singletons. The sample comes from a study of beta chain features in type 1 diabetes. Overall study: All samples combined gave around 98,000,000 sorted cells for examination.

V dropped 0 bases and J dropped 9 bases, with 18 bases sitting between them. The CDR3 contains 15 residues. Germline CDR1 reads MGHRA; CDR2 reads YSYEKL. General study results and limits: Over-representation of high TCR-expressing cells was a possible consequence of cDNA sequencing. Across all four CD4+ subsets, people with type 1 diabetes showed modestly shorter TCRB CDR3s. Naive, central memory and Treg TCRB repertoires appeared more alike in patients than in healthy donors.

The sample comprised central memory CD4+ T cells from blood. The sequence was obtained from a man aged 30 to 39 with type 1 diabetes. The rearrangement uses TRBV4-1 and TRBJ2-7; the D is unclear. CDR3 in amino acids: CASSQDTRSLGRQYF. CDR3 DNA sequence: TGCGCCAGCAGCCAAGATACACGGTCCTTGGGTAGGCAGTACTTC.